The 20 T cell receptor beta chains listed next were all sequenced from one sample in a study of blood T cell repertoires in COVID-19. Measured with immunoSEQ multiplex PCR; TCRdb has only the in-frame clones, and not every one. The repertoire holds around 140,000 clones, about 89% seen once, with 11% in the top ten. The sample was PBMCs or T cells enriched from blood (not recorded which). Receptor source: a man aged 60 to 75 who had recovered from COVID-19.

The rearrangement uses TRBV12-3 or TRBV12-4 and TRBJ1-1, with D unresolved. This CDR3 has 12 residues. Deletions cut 3 bases from V and 5 bases from J, with 7 bases between. CDR3 nucleotides: TGTGCCAGCAGTTTCCTCGGGACTGAAGCTTTCTTT. Its protein is CASSFLGTEAFF.

V and J are TRBV7-9 and TRBJ1-1; 11 positions agree with TRBD1. Germline loops: CDR1 SEHNR, CDR2 FQNEAQ (reference sequence). The CDR3 spans 15 residues. V lost 4 bases to trimming and J lost 4 bases; unmatched junction nucleotides: 5. For the CDR3, the DNA is TGTGCCAGCAGCTCGCGGGACAGGGGGTTCACTGAAGCTTTCTTT. This sequence encodes CASSSRDRGFTEAFF.

The rearrangement uses TRBV27 and TRBJ2-7; no firm D call. Trimming took off 8 bases at V and 7 bases at J, with 21 bases between the two ends. The CDR3 is 14 amino acids. The germline V gene encodes CDR1 MNHEY and CDR2 SMNVEV (reference sequence). This CDR3 reads CASRRNGDDIEQYF. CDR3 coding DNA: TGTGCCAGCCGACGAAACGGTGACGACATAGAGCAGTACTTC.

This clone turned up a few times. V is TRBV18 and J is TRBJ2-1; D may be TRBD2 (6 bases). CDR3 length equals 15 residues. Trimming took 0 bases from V and 5 from J, leaving 11 bases between them. Germline V lookup: CDR1 KGHSH, CDR2 LQKENI. CDR3 region: CASSPPEGSNNEQFF. For the CDR3, the DNA is TGTGCCAGCTCACCACCGGAGGGCAGCAACAATGAGCAGTTCTTC.

The rearrangement links TRBV29-1 to TRBJ2-5, with 9 bases that match TRBD2. Germline CDR1 reads SQVTM; CDR2 reads ANQGSEA. The CDR3 runs to 14 residues. After removal of 7 bases from V and 1 base from J, the junction contained 7 bases not matched to a gene. The CDR3: CSGGRRGGQETQYF. The CDR3 DNA reads as TGCAGCGGTGGTCGGCGGGGGGGCCAAGAGACCCAGTACTTC.

The chain joins TRBV15 to TRBJ1-4, with D perhaps matching TRBD1 (5 bases). This CDR3 is 14 amino acids long. V shed 8 bases and J shed 7 bases, with 17 bases lying between them. Germline V lookup: CDR1 LNHNV, CDR2 YYDKDF (reference sequence). The CDR3 protein is CATSRGGLGEKLFF. DNA for the CDR3: TGTGCCACCTCCCGGGGGGGATTAGGTGAAAAACTGTTTTTT.

The count of this clone is one. The V and J genes are TRBV11-2 and TRBJ1-6, with 7 bases that match TRBD1. J lost 10 bases, V lost 2 bases, and 8 bases had no gene match. Germline V gives CDR1 SGHAT, CDR2 FQNNGV. CDR3 length equals 15 residues. The CDR3 is CASSLWQGVKSPLHF. The CDR3 nucleotides are TGTGCCAGCAGCTTATGGCAGGGGGTTAAATCACCCCTCCACTTT.

This clone was picked up one time. The chain links TRBV21-1 to TRBJ2-3; TRBD2, the D gene given by the table, was not confirmed from the DNA. TRBV21-1 is tagged as a pseudogene. The CDR3 is 17 amino acids. The CDR3 DNA reads as TGTGCCAGCAGCAACCCCGTGACCGGGGGGGCCGAAGATACGCAGTATTTT. Encoded protein: CASSNPVTGGAEDTQYF.

The sample holds a few counts of this clone. V gene TRBV9 combines with J gene TRBJ1-4; 8 bases agree with TRBD1. Unmatched junction bases numbered 2, after V lost 0 bases and J lost 4 bases. CDR3 length: 15 residues. Germline CDR1 and CDR2: SGDLS and YYNGEE. The CDR3: CASSVGTGSNEKLFF. In DNA form, the CDR3 reads TGTGCCAGCAGCGTAGGGACAGGGAGTAATGAAAAACTGTTTTTT.

The chain carries TRBV5-1 and TRBJ1-6, with 8 bases fitting TRBD1. From germline, CDR1 is SGHRS and CDR2 YFSETQ. With 4 bases clipped from V and 12 bases from J, the junction kept 6 bases outside the gene matches. The CDR3 is made up of 13 amino acids. CDR3 in amino acids: CASSLDRGLPLHF. In DNA form, the CDR3 reads TGCGCCAGCAGCCTAGACAGGGGCTTACCCCTCCACTTT. The whole variable domain, filled in from reference TRBV5-1 and TRBJ1-6, reads KAGVTQTPRYLIKTRGQQVTLSCSPISGHRSVSWYQQTPGQGLQFLFEYFSETQRNKGNFPGRFSGRQFSNSRSEMNVSTLELGDSALYLCASSLDRGLPLHFGNGTRLTVT.

The chain carries TRBV29-1 and TRBJ2-1; TRBD2 matches at 9 bases. There are 16 residues in the CDR3. J gave up 5 bases and V 3 bases, and 11 bases lay outside the gene matches. Looked up from germline, CDR1 is SQVTM and CDR2 is ANQGSEA. The CDR3 sequence: CSVDMAGGKTHNEQFF. In nucleotides, the CDR3 is TGCAGCGTTGATATGGCGGGGGGGAAGACCCACAATGAGCAGTTCTTC.

The V call is TRBV5-1, the J call TRBJ2-1; 7 nucleotides align to TRBD2. The CDR3 has 14 amino acids. Germline V gives CDR1 SGHRS, CDR2 YFSETQ. V shed 7 bases, J shed 3 bases, and the junction held 7 bases outside the gene matches. CDR3 loop: CASGLVGNYNEQFF. For the CDR3, the DNA is TGCGCCAGCGGACTAGTCGGAAACTACAATGAGCAGTTCTTC.

The chain joins TRBV29-1 to TRBJ2-1; weak D call: TRBD1 (5 bases). Trimming pared 4 bases from V and 7 bases from J, leaving 11 bases between. The CDR3 consists of 12 residues. From germline, CDR1 is SQVTM and CDR2 ANQGSEA. CDR3: CSVVRGGNEQFF. The CDR3 DNA reads TGCAGCGTTGTTAGGGGTGGGAATGAGCAGTTCTTC.

The chain is built from TRBV5-4 and TRBJ2-2; a weak D match, TRBD1 (6 bases). The V gene lost 4 bases and the J gene lost 7 bases, with 14 bases spanning the gap. CDR1 and CDR2 from the germline V gene are SGHNT and YYREEE (reference sequence). The CDR3 length is 14 residues. CDR3 residues: CASSPKQGYGELFF. In DNA, the CDR3 is TGTGCCAGCAGCCCAAAACAGGGTTACGGGGAGCTGTTTTTT.

The chain recombines TRBV5-4 with TRBJ2-3, with D maybe TRBD2 (6 bases). Between the trimmed V and J ends, which lost 4 bases and 0 bases, there was a span of 12 bases. This CDR3 is 15 amino acids long. CDR1 and CDR2 (germline): SGHNT, YYREEE (reference sequence). The CDR3 DNA sequence: TGTGCCAGCAGCCGGCCGGAGGGGAGCACAGATACGCAGTATTTT. Its protein is CASSRPEGSTDTQYF. The full variable domain, in which reference TRBV5-4 and TRBJ2-3 provide the parts outside the CDR3, is ETGVTQSPTHLIKTRGQQVTLRCSSQSGHNTVSWYQQALGQGPQFIFQYYREEENGRGNFPPRFSGLQFPNYSSELNVNALELDDSALYLCASSRPEGSTDTQYFGPGTRLTVL.

CDR3 DNA: TGTGCCAGCAGCTTAGCGGGGAGGGATGGCTACACCTTC. Encoded protein: CASSLAGRDGYTF. The chain joins TRBV7-8 to TRBJ1-2; D not resolved. The V end was cut by 0 bases, the J end by 6 bases, with 8 bases between. Per germline, CDR1 SGHVS and CDR2 FQNEAQ. This CDR3 has 13 amino acids.

The V call is TRBV11-2, the J call TRBJ1-2, with a weak D call TRBD1 (5 bases). V was pared by 4 bases and J by 5 bases, with 14 bases between. Germline V gene data show CDR1 as SGHAT and CDR2 as FQNNGV. The CDR3 has 14 amino acids. CDR3 nucleotide sequence: TGTGCCAGCAGCTCTACGAGACAGTCATATGGCTACACCTTC. It codes for CASSSTRQSYGYTF.

This clone was recorded once. V and J are TRBV3-1 (or the pseudogene TRBV3-2) and TRBJ1-1; TRBD1 is a possible D gene (6 bases). Per the germline V gene, CDR1 is LGHDT and CDR2 is YNNKEL (reference sequence). V was trimmed by 8 bases and J by 3 bases, leaving 16 bases between them. The CDR3 contains 14 residues. The CDR3 spells CASSPAGTHTEAFF. As DNA, the CDR3 is TGTGCCAGCTCCCCGGCAGGGACACACACTGAAGCTTTCTTT.

This chain links TRBV27 with TRBJ2-7; 7 bases line up with TRBD1. The CDR3 extends over 13 amino acids. The V segment lost 2 bases and the J segment 4 bases; nucleotides outside the gene matches: 2. Looked up from germline, CDR1 is MNHEY and CDR2 is SMNVEV (reference sequence). In DNA form, the CDR3 reads TGTGCCAGCAGTTTAACAGGGGATTACGAGCAGTACTTC. Protein product: CASSLTGDYEQYF.

The chain has TRBV4-2 and TRBJ1-2; tentative D call: TRBD1 (6 bases). Germline-derived CDR1 and CDR2 are LGHNA and YNFKEQ. The CDR3 runs to 16 residues. V shed 4 bases and J shed 8 bases, with 23 bases lying between them. The CDR3 DNA is TGTGCCAGCAGCCTAGGGGGTCGGGACGGACTAGGCGGCTACACCTTC. Protein: CASSLGGRDGLGGYTF.